The rows below give T cell receptor beta chains drawn from one sample of a study of T-cell reconstitution after alpha-beta-depleted transplantation in children. One entry per CDR3 protein, called by TCRdb with MiXCR from the PCR reads. In the table there are 380,000 or so distinct CDR3 sequences, 13% of which are singletons. Sequencing used PBMCs, obtained from the stem cell graft. The receptors shown here come from a human donor who donated a stem cell graft to a child with Fanconi anemia. Each CDR3 is given without its conserved first and last residue. The listing skips clone size in some rows; elsewhere it reads once, few, many or a size class.

v_gene	j_gene	abundance	CDR3aa
TRBV5-1	TRBJ2-1	.	ASSRLGGRVSYNEQF
TRBV12-3/TRBV12-4	TRBJ2-2	.	TICSPPTSVGSTGELF
TRBV27	TRBJ1-2	many	ASRRDSRTITYGYT
TRBV11-2	TRBJ2-3	many	ASSLEPLNTQY
TRBV18	TRBJ1-1	many	ASSGRGEAF
TRBV7-8	TRBJ2-3	many	ASSLVRLADTQY
TRBV6-2/TRBV6-3	TRBJ2-2	many	ASSSSRSNGELF
TRBV18	TRBJ2-1	few	ASSPASDEQF
TRBV6-4	TRBJ1-1	.	ASSDNRNTEAF
TRBV7-2	TRBJ1-5	few	ASSIDHKPQH
TRBV7-9	TRBJ1-5	.	ASSLGGGAYQPQH
TRBV3-1	TRBJ2-6	.	ASTTSGSSGANVLT
TRBV2	TRBJ2-3	few	ASSTLLSTDTQY
TRBV7-9	TRBJ1-4	.	ASTQNEKLF
TRBV11-2	TRBJ1-5	many	ASSLTGLSNQPQH
TRBV7-3	TRBJ2-2	few	ASSLLPGHLITGELF
TRBV7-9	TRBJ2-5	once	ASSFDWETQY
TRBV15	TRBJ1-5	few	ATSRDLGNQPQH
TRBV7-6	TRBJ2-1	many	ASSWKGDARGWAGDEQF
TRBV9	TRBJ2-1	.	ASSVSLSSYNEQF
TRBV3-1	TRBJ2-1	many	ASSQKGEQF
TRBV7-2	TRBJ2-6	few	ASSFQGANVLT
TRBV5-4	TRBJ2-5	many	AGGQGLRGETQY
TRBV12-3/TRBV12-4	TRBJ2-3	few	ASSSGPSGTDTQY
TRBV7-6	TRBJ1-1	.	ASSLAQSMNTEAF
TRBV7-6	TRBJ1-5	few	ASSSITGQGINQPQH
TRBV9	TRBJ1-1	.	ASSVGPGSNTEAF
TRBV20-1	TRBJ1-1	few	SARWQLEAF
TRBV4-3	TRBJ2-7	.	ASSQVRTGSYEQY
TRBV6-5	TRBJ1-2	few	ASSYSRTRDGYT
TRBV7-8	TRBJ2-7	.	ASSGRLAGAYEQY
TRBV7-8	TRBJ1-6	few	ASSSLTGLYNSPLH
TRBV5-1	TRBJ1-3	few	ASSLEGGTGNTIY
TRBV20-1	TRBJ2-3	.	SASTSADTQY
TRBV5-1	TRBJ2-2	.	ASTVDRANTGELF
TRBV9	TRBJ2-1	many	ASSVAAAGGRDEQF
TRBV5-1	TRBJ1-1	few	ASSSGTAGTEAF
TRBV5-1	TRBJ2-1	few	ASSLVMGTNEQF